This T cell receptor beta chain was documented in a study of control samples from healthy donors and cancer patients. This clone was counted a single time. The CDR3 covers 18 residues. Germline V gene sequence: CDR1 KGHSH, CDR2 LQKENI. Losses at the gene ends were 2 bases for V and 0 bases for J; bases not matched to a gene: 7. Libraries were prepared by immunoSEQ multiplex PCR; TCRdb keeps only in-frame clonotypes and omits some of them. The top ten hold around 1.2% of the sample, which has some 71,000 clones, 75% to 95% seen once. The TCR sequence derives from a woman aged 45-59 years with colorectal cancer. Input material: PBMCs. This chain links TRBV18 with TRBJ2-5, with TRBD1 matching over 12 bases. CDR3 DNA: TGTGCCAGCTCACCAGGGACAGGGGGCGCAGGGAACCAAGAGACCCAGTACTTC. Its translation is CASSPGTGGAGNQETQYF. Together with reference TRBV18 and TRBJ2-5, the CDR3 gives the full variable domain: NAGVMQNPRHLVRRRGQEARLRCSPMKGHSHVYWYRQLPEEGLKFMVYLQKENIIDESGMPKERFSAEFPKEGPSILRIQQVVRGDSAAYFCASSPGTGGAGNQETQYFGPGTRLLVL.